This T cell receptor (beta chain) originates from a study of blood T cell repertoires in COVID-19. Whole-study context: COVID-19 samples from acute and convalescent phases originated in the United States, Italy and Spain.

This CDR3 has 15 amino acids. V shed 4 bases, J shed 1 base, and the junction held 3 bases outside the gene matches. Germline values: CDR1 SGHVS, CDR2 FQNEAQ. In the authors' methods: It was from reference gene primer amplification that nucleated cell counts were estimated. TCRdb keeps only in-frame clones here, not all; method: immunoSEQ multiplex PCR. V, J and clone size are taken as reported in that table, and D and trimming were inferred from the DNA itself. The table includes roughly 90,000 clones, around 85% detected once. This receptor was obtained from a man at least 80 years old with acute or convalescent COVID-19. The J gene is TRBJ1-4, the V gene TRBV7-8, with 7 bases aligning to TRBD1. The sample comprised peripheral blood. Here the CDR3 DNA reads TGTGCCAGCAGCTCCCGACAGGGAACTAATGAAAAACTGTTTTTT. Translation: CASSSRQGTNEKLFF. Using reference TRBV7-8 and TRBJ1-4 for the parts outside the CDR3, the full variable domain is GAGVSQSPRYKVAKRGQDVALRCDPISGHVSLFWYQQALGQGPEFLTYFQNEAQLDKSGLPSDRFFAERPEGSVSTLKIQRTQQEDSAVYLCASSSRQGTNEKLFFGSGTQLSVL.